This is a list of T cell receptor beta chains from one sample in a study of blood T cells in healthy people across ages. TCRdb re-derived calls from the 5' RACE reads in MiXCR, one entry per CDR3 protein. This sample has 650,000 to 900,000 distinct CDR3 sequences; approximately 65% occur once, and the top ten carry about a quarter. The material sequenced was blood. These receptors all come from a man aged 25-45 years in good health. CDR3s include the opening cysteine and the closing phenylalanine or tryptophan.

V | CDR3
TRBV4-3 | CASSQDGGNFYNEQFF
TRBV20-1 | CSAKIAGGPHEQYF
TRBV7-3 | CVSSLGFTGELFF
TRBV30 | CAWADSDRRSKNIQYF
TRBV2 | CASSETGTGANNEQFF
TRBV28 | CAIQDSPYEQYF
TRBV12-3/TRBV12-4 | CASSLGTSSGKTQYF
TRBV18 | CASSPGTIGGGHTF
TRBV14 | CASMPFGSGGRYNEQFF
TRBV28 | CASSGDSVYEQYF
TRBV28 | CASDTSYNEQFF
TRBV20-1 | CSVGVDREIYEQYF
TRBV4-1 | CASSQVGPGLAVNNEQFF
TRBV25-1 | CASSERATTNTGELFF
TRBV7-9 | CASSPYNYEQYF
TRBV4-3 | CASSQDQGLPYEQYF
TRBV10-3 | CAIGTGVGDQPQHF
TRBV20-1 | CSARRPYPETQYF
TRBV7-9 | CASSLGRRAEVDYGYTF
TRBV28 | CASSPLDRGGAETQYF
TRBV11-2 | CASSPGQEADTQYF
TRBV4-3 | CASSQDRRSNQPQHF
TRBV7-2 | CASSPRGQRGGYEQYF
TRBV20-1 | CSASLSVVETQYF
TRBV6-6 | CASSYGVLQETQYF
TRBV4-2 | CASSLGSGGTFF
TRBV5-6 | CASSNGLISNEQFF
TRBV4-3 | CASSQGYAGQGTGELFF
TRBV12-3/TRBV12-4 | CASGTGAQSAYNSPLHF
TRBV12-3/TRBV12-4 | CASRQGVRPNTEAFF